Following are 27 T cell receptor beta chains from one sample sequenced in a study of cytomegalovirus exposure and HLA in healthy donors. In the PCR, 60 Vbeta and 13 Jbeta primers were used. Assay: immunoSEQ multiplex PCR; the TCRdb copy retains only in-frame clones and omits some. The sample includes about 210,000 clones, around 90% seen only once; the top ten take 1.1%. Sequencing was carried out using PBMCs. The origin of the receptors is a boy between 2 and 10 years old in good health and CMV-seronegative.

The gene calls are TRBV15 and TRBJ1-2, with D possibly matching TRBD1 (5 bases). Trimming shortened V by 4 bases and J by 4 bases, and 13 bases separated the two germline ends. Per germline, CDR1 LNHNV and CDR2 YYDKDF (reference sequence). The CDR3 has 14 amino acids. The CDR3 is CATSNEAGIYGYTF. CDR3 sequence (DNA): TGTGCCACCAGCAATGAAGCAGGGATCTATGGCTACACCTTC.

This clone was observed once. The genes are TRBV5-1 and TRBJ2-5, with a tentative D call TRBD2 (5 bases). The length of the CDR3 is 16 residues. The V and J ends lost 5 bases and 4 bases respectively, with 21 bases between them. Germline values: CDR1 SGHRS, CDR2 YFSETQ. The CDR3 here is CASSLDWASRGETQYF. Written as DNA, the CDR3 is TGCGCCAGCAGTCTCGATTGGGCTAGTCGGGGAGAGACCCAGTACTTC.

The chain couples TRBV29-1 to TRBJ1-1; D ambiguous. The ends were cut back, 6 bases at V and 4 bases at J, with 21 bases in the middle. This CDR3 region has 15 residues. Germline V lookup: CDR1 SQVTM, CDR2 ANQGSEA. The CDR3: CSVRYRLGMGTEAFF. CDR3 in DNA: TGCAGCGTCCGATATAGACTAGGTATGGGCACTGAAGCTTTCTTT.

The CDR3 DNA reads TGCGCCAGCAGTGAGTGGCCAGCTGGAAACACCATATATTTT. Protein product: CASSEWPAGNTIYF. J is TRBJ1-3 and V is TRBV10-2; D gene ambiguous. From germline, CDR1 is WSHSY and CDR2 SAAADI. Trimming removed 1 base from V and 2 bases from J, with 6 bases in between. This CDR3 is built from 14 residues.

This rearrangement joins TRBV19 to TRBJ1-5, with D unresolved. V was pared by 5 bases and J by 0 bases, with 11 bases between. Germline V CDR1 and CDR2: LNHDA, SQIVND (reference sequence). The CDR3 runs to 15 residues. Written as DNA, the CDR3 is TGTGCCAGTAGTCGGAAGAGGGCTAGCAATCAGCCCCAGCATTTT. Translating it yields CASSRKRASNQPQHF.

The V and J genes are TRBV5-6 and TRBJ2-7; 10 bases align to TRBD2. The germline CDR1 and CDR2 sequences are SGHDT and YYEEEE. This CDR3 spans 14 amino acids. Germline trimming cut 0 bases from V and 3 bases from J; bases unmatched to any gene: 0. The CDR3 DNA reads TGTGCCAGCAGCTTGGCTAGCGGGAGCTACGAGCAGTACTTC. Translating gives CASSLASGSYEQYF.

The chain couples TRBV4-2 to TRBJ2-1; 14 bases line up with TRBD2. There are 18 residues in the CDR3. V lost 0 bases, J lost 1 base, and 2 bases stayed unmatched. Germline V gene data show CDR1 as LGHNA and CDR2 as YNFKEQ. The CDR3 here is CASSQETSGRVSYNEQFF. CDR3 coding DNA: TGTGCCAGCAGCCAAGAGACTAGCGGGAGGGTATCCTACAATGAGCAGTTCTTC.

V usage is TRBV2 and J usage is TRBJ2-7; possible D gene TRBD1, 5 bases. CDR1 is SNHLY, CDR2 FYNNEI, per germline. The V end lost 6 bases, the J end lost 3 bases, and 15 bases lay between the germline ends. This CDR3 has 14 amino acids. The CDR3 sequence: CASSFTGQDYEQYF. In DNA form, the CDR3 reads TGTGCCAGCAGCTTCACAGGCCAGGACTACGAGCAGTACTTC. The full variable domain, with the rest looked up from reference TRBV2 and TRBJ2-7, is EPEVTQTPSHQVTQMGQEVILRCVPISNHLYFYWYRQILGQKVEFLVSFYNNEISEKSEIFDDQFSVERPDGSNFTLKIRSTKLEDSAMYFCASSFTGQDYEQYFGPGTRLTVT.

The rearrangement joins TRBV18 to TRBJ2-7; TRBD2 is a possible D gene (5 bases). V lost 2 bases to trimming and J lost 3 bases, with 8 bases between them. The CDR3 contains 13 residues. Germline V gives CDR1 KGHSH, CDR2 LQKENI. This CDR3 reads CASSPSGIYEQYF. CDR3 in DNA: TGTGCCAGCTCACCATCGGGGATCTACGAGCAGTACTTC.

The V call is TRBV10-2, the J call TRBJ2-3, with D perhaps TRBD2 (6 bases). Germline CDR1 WSHSY, CDR2 SAAADI. This CDR3 comprises 13 residues. Trimming took 2 bases from V and 9 from J, leaving 12 bases between them. CDR3 in amino acids: CASSEATSLTQYF. DNA of the CDR3: TGCGCCAGCAGTGAGGCGACTAGTTTAACGCAGTATTTT.

The chain employs TRBV30 and TRBJ2-3; a possible D gene is TRBD2 (6 bases). Germline lookup yields CDR1 GTSNPN and CDR2 SVGIG (reference sequence). This CDR3 is 15 amino acids long. The V end lost 5 bases, the J end lost 6 bases, and 21 bases lay between the germline ends. In DNA form, the CDR3 reads TGTGCCTGGGGAGGAAGGGGAGGCCGGAGCGATACGCAGTATTTT. Residues: CAWGGRGGRSDTQYF. Combining the CDR3 with reference TRBV30 and TRBJ2-3 gives the whole variable domain SQTIHQWPATLVQPVGSPLSLECTVEGTSNPNLYWYRQAAGRGLQLLFYSVGIGQISSEVPQNLSASRPQDRQFILSSKKLLLSDSGFYLCAWGGRGGRSDTQYFGPGTRLTVL.

The chain combines TRBV6-1 with TRBJ1-5; the D gene is possibly TRBD1 (5 bases). The germline CDR1 and CDR2 sequences are MNHNS and SASEGT. The CDR3 runs 19 residues. The ends were cut back, 3 bases at V and 0 bases at J, with 21 bases in the middle. CDR3 nucleotides: TGTGCCAGCAGTGACCTGGGGTCGTGGGGGGGGAATAGCAATCAGCCCCAGCATTTT. It encodes CASSDLGSWGGNSNQPQHF.

The gene calls are TRBV7-9 and TRBJ1-5, with a tentative D call TRBD1 (6 bases). Deletions cut 5 bases from V and 3 bases from J, with 14 bases between. The CDR3 sequence is 15 residues long. The germline gives CDR1 SEHNR, CDR2 FQNEAQ (reference sequence). The CDR3 reads CASSKTGGANQPQHF. In nucleotides, the CDR3 is TGTGCCAGCAGCAAGACAGGAGGAGCCAATCAGCCCCAGCATTTT.

V is TRBV4-1 and J is TRBJ2-5, with 8 bases that match TRBD2. The J call may be wrong; the DNA end is better matched by TRBJ2-7. This CDR3 is built from 14 residues. The V gene's germline CDR1 is MGHRA and CDR2 YSYEKL. The CDR3: CASSHRGGSYEQYF. For the CDR3, the DNA is TGCGCCAGCAGCCACCGGGGGGGCTCCTACGAGCAGTACTTC.

This rearrangement joins TRBV30 to TRBJ2-7; tentative D call: TRBD2 (5 bases). The length of the CDR3 is 13 residues. From germline, CDR1 is GTSNPN and CDR2 SVGIG (reference sequence). The germline V and J ends were trimmed by 1 base and 4 bases, with 11 bases remaining between them. CDR3 amino acids: CAWSEGAFYEQYF. The CDR3 region has the DNA TGTGCCTGGAGTGAGGGAGCCTTTTACGAGCAGTACTTC. The variable domain in full, completed from reference TRBV30 and TRBJ2-7, reads SQTIHQWPATLVQPVGSPLSLECTVEGTSNPNLYWYRQAAGRGLQLLFYSVGIGQISSEVPQNLSASRPQDRQFILSSKKLLLSDSGFYLCAWSEGAFYEQYFGPGTRLTVT.

The chain combines TRBV27 with TRBJ2-1, with D unresolved. The CDR3 has 13 amino acids. V lost 4 bases and J lost 0, with 4 bases in between. Germline CDR1 MNHEY, CDR2 SMNVEV (reference sequence). Here the CDR3 reads CASSSLSYNEQFF. DNA of the CDR3: TGTGCCAGCAGTTCCCTCTCCTACAATGAGCAGTTCTTC.

The chain recombines TRBV7-7 with TRBJ2-7; 8 bases map to TRBD1. CDR1 SSHAT and CDR2 FNYEAQ come from the germline V gene (reference sequence). V was clipped by 4 bases and J by 5 bases; unmatched bases: 4. The CDR3 length is 13 residues. CDR3 DNA: TGTGCCAGCAGCTCCGACAGGGGCCACGAGCAGTACTTC. Amino acids: CASSSDRGHEQYF.

The rearrangement uses TRBV5-5 and TRBJ2-6, with TRBD2 as a possible D gene (6 bases). This CDR3 is 15 amino acids long. V was trimmed by 7 bases and J by 1 base, leaving 12 bases between them. Germline CDR1 and CDR2: SGHKS and YYEKEE (reference sequence). CDR3 nucleotides: TGTGCCAGCGACACTCGGGGGTCTGGGGCCAACGTCCTGACTTTC. It translates to CASDTRGSGANVLTF.

Written as DNA, the CDR3 is TGTGCCAGCAGCCCGGACATCAGCTCCTACAATGAGCAGTTCTTC. This gives the protein CASSPDISSYNEQFF. The J gene is TRBJ2-1, the V gene TRBV11-3; weak D call: TRBD1 (5 bases). V lost 5 bases and J lost 0, with 11 bases in between. The CDR3 length is 15 residues. CDR1 and CDR2 from the germline V gene are SGHNT and YENEEA.

This chain uses TRBV28 with TRBJ2-7; TRBD1 might be the D (5 bases). V shed 6 bases and J shed 7 bases, with 13 bases lying between them. The CDR3 spans 12 residues. Germline assignment: CDR1 MDHEN and CDR2 SYDVKM. Here the CDR3 reads CASSPGFREQYF. CDR3 DNA sequence: TGTGCCAGCAGCCCAGGGTTTCGGGAGCAGTACTTC.

V usage is TRBV7-9 and J usage is TRBJ1-3, with TRBD1 matching over 10 bases. This CDR3 has 18 residues. The germline CDR1 and CDR2 sequences are SEHNR and FQNEAQ (reference sequence). With V trimmed by 0 bases and J by 2 bases, 7 bases remained unmatched. The CDR3 nucleotides are TGTGCCAGCAGCTTAGCCCACCCGGGACAGGGGACTGGAAACACCATATATTTT. Translating it yields CASSLAHPGQGTGNTIYF. Full variable domain (missing parts from reference TRBV7-9 and TRBJ1-3): DTGVSQNPRHKITKRGQNVTFRCDPISEHNRLYWYRQTLGQGPEFLTYFQNEAQLEKSRLLSDRFSAERPKGSFSTLEIQRTEQGDSAMYLCASSLAHPGQGTGNTIYFGEGSWLTVV.

The chain employs TRBV5-1 and TRBJ1-1; weak D call: TRBD1 (5 bases). The V end lost 3 bases, the J end lost 1 base, and 7 bases lay between the germline ends. Germline V gene data show CDR1 as SGHRS and CDR2 as YFSETQ. CDR3 length equals 13 residues. CDR3 DNA: TGCGCCAGCAGCTGGGGGGAGAACACTGAAGCTTTCTTT. Translated, it gives CASSWGENTEAFF.

Regarding this clone: The sample holds other DNA sequences that translate to the same CDR3. The V call is TRBV5-1, the J call TRBJ2-7, with 9 nucleotides matching TRBD1. V lost 0 bases, J lost 4 bases, and 5 bases stayed unmatched. Germline loops: CDR1 SGHRS, CDR2 YFSETQ. There are 15 residues in the CDR3. CDR3 region: CASSLDGQGNYEQYF. The DNA of the CDR3 is TGCGCCAGCAGCTTGGACGGACAGGGGAATTACGAGCAGTACTTC.

This chain joins TRBV6-1 and TRBJ1-3; 9 bases match TRBD1. The CDR3 contains 14 residues. CDR1 is MNHNS and CDR2 is SASEGT in the germline V gene. With V trimmed by 4 bases and J by 5 bases, 3 bases remained unmatched. The CDR3 loop is CASSGGQGRNTIYF. The CDR3 DNA reads TGTGCCAGCAGTGGGGGACAGGGCAGAAACACCATATATTTT.

V and J are TRBV19 and TRBJ2-7; D might be TRBD1 (5 bases). V lost 2 bases and J 6 bases, leaving 11 bases between the germline ends. The germline V gene has CDR1 LNHDA and CDR2 SQIVND (reference sequence). The CDR3 spans 13 residues. CDR3 bases: TGTGCCAGTAGTATATCAGGGTCTGGCGAGCAGTACTTC. This encodes CASSISGSGEQYF.

This sequence joins TRBV28 and TRBJ1-1; TRBD1 matches 7 bases. Looked up from germline, CDR1 is MDHEN and CDR2 is SYDVKM. This CDR3 spans 16 amino acids. Trimming cost V 6 bases and J 1 base; bases outside gene matches: 11. The CDR3 here is CASRAQGVVENTEAFF. The CDR3 DNA reads TGTGCCAGCAGGGCCCAGGGGGTTGTAGAGAACACTGAAGCTTTCTTT.

This chain links TRBV27 with TRBJ2-7; possible D gene TRBD1, 6 bases. Per the germline V gene, CDR1 is MNHEY and CDR2 is SMNVEV (reference sequence). The CDR3 has 13 residues. Trimming left V 2 bases short and J 2 bases short, with 7 bases between. The CDR3 sequence: CASSLPGAYEQYF. Written as DNA, the CDR3 is TGTGCCAGCAGTTTACCAGGGGCCTACGAGCAGTACTTC.